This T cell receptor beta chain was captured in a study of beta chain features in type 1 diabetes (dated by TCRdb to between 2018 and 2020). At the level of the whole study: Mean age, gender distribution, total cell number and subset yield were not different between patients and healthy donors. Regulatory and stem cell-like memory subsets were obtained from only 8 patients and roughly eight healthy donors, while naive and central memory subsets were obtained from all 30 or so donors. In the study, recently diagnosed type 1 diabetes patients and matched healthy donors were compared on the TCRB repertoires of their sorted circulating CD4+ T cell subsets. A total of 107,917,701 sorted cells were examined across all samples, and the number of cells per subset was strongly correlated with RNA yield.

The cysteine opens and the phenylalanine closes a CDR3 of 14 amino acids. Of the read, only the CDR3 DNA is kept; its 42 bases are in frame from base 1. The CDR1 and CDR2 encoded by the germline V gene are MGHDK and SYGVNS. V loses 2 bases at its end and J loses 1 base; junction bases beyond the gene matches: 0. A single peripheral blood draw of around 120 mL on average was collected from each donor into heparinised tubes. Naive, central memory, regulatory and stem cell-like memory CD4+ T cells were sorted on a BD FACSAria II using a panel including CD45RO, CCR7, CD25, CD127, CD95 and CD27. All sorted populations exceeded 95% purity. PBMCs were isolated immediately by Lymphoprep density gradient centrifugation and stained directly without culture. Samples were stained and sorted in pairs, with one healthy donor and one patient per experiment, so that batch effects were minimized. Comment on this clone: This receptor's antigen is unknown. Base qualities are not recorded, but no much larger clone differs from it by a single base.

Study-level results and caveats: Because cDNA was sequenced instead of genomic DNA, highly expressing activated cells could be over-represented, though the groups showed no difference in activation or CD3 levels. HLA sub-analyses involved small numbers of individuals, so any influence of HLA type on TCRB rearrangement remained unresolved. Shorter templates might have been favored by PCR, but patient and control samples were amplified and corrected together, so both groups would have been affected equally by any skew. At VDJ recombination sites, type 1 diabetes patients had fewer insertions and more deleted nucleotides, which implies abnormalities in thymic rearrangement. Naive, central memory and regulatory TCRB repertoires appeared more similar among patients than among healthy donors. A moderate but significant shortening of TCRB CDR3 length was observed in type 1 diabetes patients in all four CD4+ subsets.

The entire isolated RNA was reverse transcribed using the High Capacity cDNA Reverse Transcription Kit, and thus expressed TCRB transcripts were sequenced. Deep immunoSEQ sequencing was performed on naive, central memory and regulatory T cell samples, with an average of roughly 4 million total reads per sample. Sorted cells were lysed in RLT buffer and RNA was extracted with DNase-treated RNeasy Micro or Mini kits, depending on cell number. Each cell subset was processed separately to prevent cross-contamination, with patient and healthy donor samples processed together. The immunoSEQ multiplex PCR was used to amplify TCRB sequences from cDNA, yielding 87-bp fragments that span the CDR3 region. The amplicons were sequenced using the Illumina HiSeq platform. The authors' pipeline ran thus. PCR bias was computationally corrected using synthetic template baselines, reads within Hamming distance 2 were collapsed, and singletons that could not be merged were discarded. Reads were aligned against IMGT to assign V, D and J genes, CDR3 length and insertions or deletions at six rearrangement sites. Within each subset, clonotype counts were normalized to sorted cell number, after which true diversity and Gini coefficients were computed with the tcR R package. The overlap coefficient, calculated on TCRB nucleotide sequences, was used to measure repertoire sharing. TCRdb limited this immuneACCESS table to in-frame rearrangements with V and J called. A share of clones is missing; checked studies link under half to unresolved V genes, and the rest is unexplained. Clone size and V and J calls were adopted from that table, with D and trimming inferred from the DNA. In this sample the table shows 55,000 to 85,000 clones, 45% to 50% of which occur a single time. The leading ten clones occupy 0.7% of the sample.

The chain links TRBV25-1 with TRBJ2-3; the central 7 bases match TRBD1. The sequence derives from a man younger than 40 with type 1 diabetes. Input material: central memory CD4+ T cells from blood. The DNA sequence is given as TGTGCCAGCAGTGAAGACAGGGGCACAGATACGCAGTATTTT. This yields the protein CASSEDRGTDTQYF.